The 8 T cell receptor beta chains below come from one sample, sequenced in a study of blood T cell repertoires in COVID-19. Measured with immunoSEQ multiplex PCR; TCRdb has only the in-frame clones, and not every one. This sample carries about 110,000 clones, 55% to 75% of them seen once, and the ten largest clones take 1.8%. The sequenced material came from peripheral blood. The source of these receptors is a woman aged 35 to 49 with acute or convalescent COVID-19.

The rearrangement links TRBV4-2 to TRBJ2-1; the D is unclear. CDR1 LGHNA and CDR2 YNFKEQ come from the germline V gene. The CDR3 is 14 amino acids. The V end was cut by 5 bases, the J end by 4 bases, with 12 bases between. This CDR3 is CASSEISTYNEQFF. CDR3 nucleotide sequence: TGTGCCAGCAGCGAGATATCTACTTACAATGAGCAGTTCTTC.

A few counts support this clone. CDR3 loop: CARDRRGYGYTF. The CDR3 bases are TGTGCCAGAGACAGGCGCGGCTATGGCTACACCTTC. The rearrangement joins TRBV30 to TRBJ1-2; D is perhaps TRBD1 (6 bases). Germline V gives CDR1 GTSNPN, CDR2 SVGIG (reference sequence). The CDR3 consists of 12 residues. Trimming left V 8 bases short and J 4 bases short, with 14 bases between. Full variable domain (outside the CDR3, taken from reference TRBV30 and TRBJ1-2): SQTIHQWPATLVQPVGSPLSLECTVEGTSNPNLYWYRQAAGRGLQLLFYSVGIGQISSEVPQNLSASRPQDRQFILSSKKLLLSDSGFYLCARDRRGYGYTFGSGTRLTVV.

V gene TRBV4-3 combines with J gene TRBJ2-3, with 10 bases identical to TRBD2. Germline V gene lookup returns CDR1 LGHNA and CDR2 YSLEER. The V segment lost 3 bases and the J segment 5 bases; nucleotides outside the gene matches: 8. This CDR3 is built from 16 residues. The CDR3 protein is CASSQSAGGLRDTQYF. CDR3 nucleotide sequence: TGCGCCAGCAGCCAGTCAGCGGGGGGGCTTCGAGATACGCAGTATTTT.

The CDR3: CASSYRDRDQPQHF. CDR3 nucleotides: TGTGCCAGCAGCTACCGGGACAGGGATCAGCCCCAGCATTTT. The chain couples TRBV7-9 to TRBJ1-5; 9 positions match TRBD1. The CDR3 runs 14 residues. V trimming: 4 bases; J trimming: 5 bases; junction bases outside the gene matches: 3. CDR1 and CDR2 from the germline V gene are SEHNR and FQNEAQ (reference sequence).

This chain connects TRBV28 to TRBJ2-2; D is perhaps TRBD2 (6 bases). V was trimmed by 8 bases and J by 3 bases, leaving 7 bases between them. This CDR3 has 12 residues. Germline V gives CDR1 MDHEN, CDR2 SYDVKM. CDR3 protein: CASREYTGELFF. The CDR3 DNA follows: TGTGCCAGCCGGGAGTACACCGGGGAGCTGTTTTTT.

The chain carries TRBV5-8 and TRBJ1-6, with TRBD1 matching 7 bases. The CDR3 is 16 residues long. V shed 3 bases, J shed 8 bases, and the junction held 11 bases outside the gene matches. Germline V gives CDR1 SGHTS, CDR2 YDEGEE. This CDR3 is CASSSGETGLDSPLHF. Here the CDR3 DNA reads TGTGCCAGCAGCTCGGGGGAGACAGGGCTGGATTCACCCCTCCACTTT.

This clone was counted a few times. The CDR3 DNA reads as TGCGCCAGCAGCTTGGACGGGACAGGTGGGAATCAGCCCCAGCATTTT. Encoded protein: CASSLDGTGGNQPQHF. The genes are TRBV5-1 and TRBJ1-5; 8 bases are shared with TRBD1. The CDR3 extends over 16 amino acids. J was trimmed by 4 bases and V by 0 bases; bases with no gene match: 6. Germline assignment: CDR1 SGHRS and CDR2 YFSETQ. The full variable domain, rest sourced from reference TRBV5-1 and TRBJ1-5, is KAGVTQTPRYLIKTRGQQVTLSCSPISGHRSVSWYQQTPGQGLQFLFEYFSETQRNKGNFPGRFSGRQFSNSRSEMNVSTLELGDSALYLCASSLDGTGGNQPQHFGDGTRLSIL.

J is TRBJ1-3 and V is TRBV4-1; D not resolved. Germline CDR1 MGHRA, CDR2 YSYEKL. V lost 0 bases and J lost 9, with 9 bases in between. This CDR3 is built from 13 residues. CDR3 protein: CASSQDQVGTIYF. The CDR3 DNA sequence: TGCGCCAGCAGCCAAGACCAGGTTGGCACCATATATTTT.